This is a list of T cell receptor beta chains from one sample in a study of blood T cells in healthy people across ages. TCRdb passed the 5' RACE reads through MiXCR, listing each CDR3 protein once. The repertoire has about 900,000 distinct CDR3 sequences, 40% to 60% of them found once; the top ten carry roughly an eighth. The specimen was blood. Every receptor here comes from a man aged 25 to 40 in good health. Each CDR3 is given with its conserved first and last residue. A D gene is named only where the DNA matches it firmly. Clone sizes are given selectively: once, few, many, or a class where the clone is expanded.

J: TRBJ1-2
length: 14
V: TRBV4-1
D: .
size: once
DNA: TGCGCCGGCAGCCAAGTTAGGGGTCGTGATGGCTACACCTTC
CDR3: CAGSQVRGRDGYTF

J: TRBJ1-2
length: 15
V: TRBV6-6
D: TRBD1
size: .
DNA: TGTGCCAGCAGTTACCTTCCGCAGGGGGCCTATGGCTACACCTTC
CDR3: CASSYLPQGAYGYTF

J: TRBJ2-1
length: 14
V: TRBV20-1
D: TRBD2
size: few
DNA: TGCAGTGCCTCAGGACTAGCGGGGAACAATGAGCAGTTCTTC
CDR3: CSASGLAGNNEQFF

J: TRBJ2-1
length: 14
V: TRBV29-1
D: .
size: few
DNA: TGCAGCGTTGCCAGGGCAAGCTCCTACAATGAGCAGTTCTTC
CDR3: CSVARASSYNEQFF

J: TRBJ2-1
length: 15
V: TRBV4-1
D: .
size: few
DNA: TGCGCCAGCAGCCTAAGTTGGGGGCCCGACAATGAGCAGTTCTTC
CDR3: CASSLSWGPDNEQFF

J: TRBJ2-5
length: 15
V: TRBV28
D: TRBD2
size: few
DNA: TGTGCCAGCAGTGGCGGGGGGACCATTCAAGAGACCCAGTACTTC
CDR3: CASSGGGTIQETQYF

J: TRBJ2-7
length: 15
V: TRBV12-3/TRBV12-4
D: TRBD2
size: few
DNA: TGTGCCAGCAGTGACAGCGGGGGGGCGTCCTACGAGCAGTACTTC
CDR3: CASSDSGGASYEQYF

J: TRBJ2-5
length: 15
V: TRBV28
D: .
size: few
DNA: TGTGCCAGCAGTTTGGGTGGAGCCAATCAAGAGACCCAGTACTTC
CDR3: CASSLGGANQETQYF

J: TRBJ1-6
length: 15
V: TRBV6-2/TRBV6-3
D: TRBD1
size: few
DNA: TGTGCCAGCAGGATACCGGGACAGAGAAATTCACCCCTCCACTTT
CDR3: CASRIPGQRNSPLHF

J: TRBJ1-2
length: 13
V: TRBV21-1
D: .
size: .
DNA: TGTGCCCCGGGGCGTCCGGGGGAGTATGGCTACACCTTC
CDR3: CAPGRPGEYGYTF

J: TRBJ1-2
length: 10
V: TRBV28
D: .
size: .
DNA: TGTGCCAGCAGGGATGGTGGCTACACCTTC
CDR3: CASRDGGYTF

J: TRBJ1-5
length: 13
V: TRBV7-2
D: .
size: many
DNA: TGTGCCAGCAGCTCCGGACAGAATCAGCCCCAGCATTTT
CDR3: CASSSGQNQPQHF

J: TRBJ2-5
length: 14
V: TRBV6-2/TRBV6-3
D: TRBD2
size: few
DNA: TGTGCCAGCAGAGGACTAGCGGGGGGAGAGACCCAGTACTTC
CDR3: CASRGLAGGETQYF

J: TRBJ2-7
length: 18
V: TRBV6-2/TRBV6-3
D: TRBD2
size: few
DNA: TGTGCCAGCAGTTACGGGACTAGCGGGGGGGCAGAATCCTACGAGCAGTACTTC
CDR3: CASSYGTSGGAESYEQYF

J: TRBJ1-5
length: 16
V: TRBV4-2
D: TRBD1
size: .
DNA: TGTGCCAGCAGCCAGGCTTATGGGACAGGGGGGCAGCCCCAGCATTTT
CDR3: CASSQAYGTGGQPQHF

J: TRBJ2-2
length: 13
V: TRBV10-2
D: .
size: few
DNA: TGCGCCAGCAGTGGTACAGTTGGCGGGGAGCTGTTTTTT
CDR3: CASSGTVGGELFF

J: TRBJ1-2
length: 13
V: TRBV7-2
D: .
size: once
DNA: TGTGCCAACAGCGTGAACAGTCAAACTGGCTACACCTTC
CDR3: CANSVNSQTGYTF